This is a list of T cell receptor beta chains from one sample in a study of control samples from healthy donors and cancer patients. Sequencing was performed with immunoSEQ multiplex PCR; in TCRdb, only in-frame clones are kept and a portion is missing. The sample has under 70,000 clones; 70% to 90% are singletons. The sequenced sample was blood. Source of these receptors: a man aged 50-59 years in good health. CDR3s include the opening cysteine and the closing phenylalanine or tryptophan. D genes are given only for firm matches. For some rows the clone size is stated as once, few or many, or as a class when expanded; others skip it.

J gene,clone size,V gene,D gene,CDR3 protein,CDR3 DNA
TRBJ1-5,.,TRBV5-8,.,CASSLSQPQHF,TGTGCCAGCAGCTTGAGTCAGCCCCAGCATTTT
TRBJ2-2,few,TRBV7-3,TRBD1,CASSLTGTGTNTGELFF,TGTGCCAGCAGCTTAACCGGGACAGGAACGAACACCGGGGAGCTGTTTTTT
TRBJ2-1,.,TRBV19,TRBD2,CASSITLAGGPLYNEQFF,TGTGCCAGTAGTATAACACTAGCGGGAGGGCCTCTTTACAATGAGCAGTTCTTC
TRBJ2-3,.,TRBV27,TRBD2,CASSYPSGSTDTQYF,TGTGCCAGCAGTTATCCTAGCGGGAGCACAGATACGCAGTATTTT
TRBJ2-3,.,TRBV7-9,.,CASSSSTAPAADTQYF,TGTGCCAGCAGCTCATCGACAGCCCCCGCCGCAGATACGCAGTATTTT
TRBJ2-7,.,TRBV5-4,TRBD2,CASSYGGSGYEQYF,TGTGCCAGCAGCTATGGCGGGAGTGGCTACGAGCAGTACTTC
TRBJ1-4,once,TRBV19,TRBD1,CASSPPGTGAEKLFF,TGTGCCAGTAGTCCGCCCGGGACAGGGGCGGAAAAACTGTTTTTT
TRBJ1-5,.,TRBV6-5,.,CASTSGYNQPQHF,TGTGCCAGCACGTCAGGGTACAATCAGCCCCAGCATTTT
TRBJ2-7,.,TRBV5-1,TRBD2,CASSARDWGGEQYF,TGCGCCAGCAGCGCTCGGGATTGGGGGGGCGAGCAGTACTTC
TRBJ2-3,.,TRBV10-2,TRBD2,CASSTGTSGRSDTQYF,TGCGCCAGCAGTACCGGGACTAGCGGGAGATCAGATACGCAGTATTTT
TRBJ1-6,.,TRBV6-6,.,CASSQLVGGAGNSPLHF,TGTGCCAGCAGTCAATTGGTGGGGGGCGCGGGGAATTCACCCCTCCACTTT
TRBJ1-1,.,TRBV5-4,.,CASSWGTEAFF,TGTGCCAGCAGCTGGGGGACTGAAGCTTTCTTT
TRBJ2-2,few,TRBV9,.,CASSAQASGELFF,TGTGCCAGCAGCGCACAGGCGTCCGGGGAGCTGTTTTTT
TRBJ1-5,once,TRBV19,TRBD1,CASSKVSGDRGFLNQPQHF,TGTGCCAGTAGTAAGGTCTCCGGGGACAGGGGGTTCCTCAATCAGCCCCAGCATTTT
TRBJ1-4,.,TRBV12-3/TRBV12-4,.,CASLSATNEKLFF,TGTGCCAGCCTTAGTGCAACTAATGAAAAACTGTTTTTT
TRBJ1-4,.,TRBV7-6,.,CASSWTPATNEKLFF,TGTGCCAGCAGTTGGACGCCGGCAACTAATGAAAAACTGTTTTTT
TRBJ1-3,.,TRBV3-1/TRBV3-2,.,CASSQGNTIYF,TGTGCCAGCAGCCAGGGAAACACCATATATTTT
TRBJ1-2,.,TRBV7-8,.,CASSLQGLDYGYTF,TGTGCCAGCAGTTTGCAGGGTCTAGACTATGGCTACACCTTC
TRBJ2-7,.,TRBV28,.,CATRPGPRVGEQYF,TGTGCCACCAGGCCGGGACCCCGGGTAGGGGAGCAGTACTTC
TRBJ1-4,.,TRBV6-6,.,CASSYAGAGPNEKLFF,TGTGCCAGCAGTTACGCAGGAGCGGGGCCTAATGAAAAACTGTTTTTT
TRBJ1-1,.,TRBV9,.,CASSAVTVLNTEAFF,TGTGCCAGCAGCGCAGTGACAGTCTTGAACACTGAAGCTTTCTTT
TRBJ2-7,.,TRBV27,TRBD1,CASSLTGTGGNYEQYF,TGTGCCAGCAGTCTCACCGGGACAGGGGGTAACTACGAGCAGTACTTC
TRBJ2-2,.,TRBV19,.,CASSIDSVSNTGELFF,TGTGCCAGTAGTATAGACTCAGTATCTAACACCGGGGAGCTGTTTTTT
TRBJ2-4,.,TRBV7-2,.,CASSLAQYGSQNIQYF,TGTGCCAGCAGCTTAGCGCAGTATGGCAGCCAAAACATTCAGTACTTC
TRBJ1-2,once,TRBV5-8,.,CASSRPLSNYGYTF,TGTGCCAGCAGCCGGCCCCTCTCTAACTATGGCTACACCTTC
TRBJ2-1,.,TRBV7-3,.,CASSLHDNTYNEQFF,TGTGCCAGCAGCCTACACGATAATACCTACAATGAGCAGTTCTTC
TRBJ1-4,once,TRBV28,.,CASRPEGAANEKLFF,TGTGCCAGCAGGCCCGAGGGAGCGGCTAATGAAAAACTGTTTTTT
TRBJ2-7,.,TRBV2,TRBD1,CASTKARDRNSYEQYF,TGTGCCAGCACCAAGGCCCGGGACAGGAACTCCTACGAGCAGTACTTC
TRBJ1-5,.,TRBV5-1,.,CASSLDPNQPQHF,TGCGCCAGCAGCTTGGACCCAAATCAGCCCCAGCATTTT
TRBJ1-5,once,TRBV19,TRBD1,CASSQTGGDNQPQHF,TGTGCCAGTAGTCAGACAGGGGGGGATAATCAGCCCCAGCATTTT
TRBJ2-3,.,TRBV24-1,TRBD1,CATSDRGQGPDTQYF,TGTGCCACCAGTGATCGCGGACAGGGCCCAGATACGCAGTATTTT
TRBJ2-6,.,TRBV3-1/TRBV3-2,TRBD1,CASSPAQGTGANVLTF,TGTGCCAGCAGCCCGGCACAGGGGACTGGGGCCAACGTCCTGACTTTC
TRBJ2-1,.,TRBV15,TRBD2,CATSRGGLVRDEQFF,TGTGCCACCAGCAGAGGGGGACTAGTTCGTGATGAGCAGTTCTTC
TRBJ1-6,.,TRBV5-1,TRBD1,CASSLTTTGERSPLHF,TGCGCCAGCAGCTTGACAACTACAGGGGAGAGGTCACCCCTCCACTTT
TRBJ1-1,.,TRBV24-1,TRBD1,CATSDLLTGEAFF,TGTGCCACCAGTGATTTGCTGACAGGGGAAGCTTTCTTT
TRBJ2-7,.,TRBV5-6,TRBD1,CASSFRQGFLIHEQYF,TGTGCCAGCAGCTTTAGACAGGGATTCCTGATCCACGAGCAGTACTTC
TRBJ1-5,once,TRBV11-2,.,CASSQIGGSNQPQHF,TGTGCCAGCAGCCAAATAGGAGGGAGCAATCAGCCCCAGCATTTT
TRBJ1-4,once,TRBV19,.,CASSIRTTSLGNEKLFF,TGTGCCAGTAGTATCCGGACAACTTCCCTGGGTAATGAAAAACTGTTTTTT
TRBJ1-5,once,TRBV28,TRBD1,CASNPRDRYSNQPQHF,TGTGCCAGCAATCCAAGGGACAGATATAGCAATCAGCCCCAGCATTTT
TRBJ2-1,.,TRBV28,TRBD2,CASSLPLAGRYNEQFF,TGTGCCAGCAGTTTACCTCTAGCGGGTAGATACAATGAGCAGTTCTTC
TRBJ1-6,.,TRBV19,TRBD1,CASRLGQGNSPLHF,TGTGCCAGTCGCCTCGGACAGGGTAATTCACCCCTCCACTTT
TRBJ2-3,.,TRBV24-1,.,CATSDARGTPTDTQYF,TGTGCCACCAGTGATGCCCGAGGGACTCCCACAGATACGCAGTATTTT